One sample yielded the 10 T cell receptor beta chains listed below, sequenced in a study of chemoradiotherapy in HPV16-positive cancers. Repertoires were generated with immunoSEQ multiplex PCR, while TCRdb's copy carries only in-frame clones and drops some. The table lists approximately 30,000 clones, 70% to 90% of them singletons. Sequenced here: blood, sampled from a patient who underwent chemoradiotherapy. These receptor sequences come from a human donor with HPV-associated anogenital cancer.

The chain couples TRBV9 to TRBJ2-1; the D gene is possibly TRBD2 (6 bases). This CDR3 is 15 amino acids long. Trimming removed 0 bases at V and 3 bases at J, with 10 bases between. The germline gives CDR1 SGDLS, CDR2 YYNGEE. The CDR3 nucleotides read TGTGCCAGCAGCGTAGTGGGGGGTGACTACAATGAGCAGTTCTTC. This encodes CASSVVGGDYNEQFF.

This clone was found a few times. This chain joins TRBV5-1 and TRBJ2-1; a possible D gene is TRBD2 (6 bases). In germline, CDR1 is SGHRS, CDR2 YFSETQ. Trimming shortened V by 7 bases and J by 5 bases, and 25 bases separated the two germline ends. The CDR3 is 17 amino acids. The DNA for the CDR3 is TGCGCCAGCTTCCTCACCCTGAGGGCGGGGTTCGACAATGAGCAGTTCTTC. Translating gives CASFLTLRAGFDNEQFF.

The chain joins TRBV7-6 to TRBJ2-2; perhaps TRBD1 as D (6 bases). Germline assignment: CDR1 SGHVS and CDR2 FNYEAQ. CDR3 length: 16 amino acids. V lost 4 bases and J 2 bases, leaving 14 bases between the germline ends. Written as DNA, the CDR3 is TGTGCCAGCAGCTACAGGACAGACAAAAACACCGGGGAGCTGTTTTTT. Protein: CASSYRTDKNTGELFF.

The chain recombines TRBV5-6 with TRBJ2-7; 13 nucleotides line up with TRBD2. The V segment lost 9 bases and the J segment 0 bases; nucleotides outside the gene matches: 6. This CDR3 has 15 amino acids. The germline gives CDR1 SGHDT, CDR2 YYEEEE. CDR3 protein: CATTSGGTSSYEQYF. The DNA for the CDR3 is TGTGCCACGACTAGCGGGGGGACCAGCTCCTACGAGCAGTACTTC.

This clone was seen a few times. The genes are TRBV18 and TRBJ2-3; D gene unclear. The CDR3 runs 15 residues. The V and J ends lost 3 bases and 2 bases respectively, with 12 bases between them. Per the germline V gene, CDR1 is KGHSH and CDR2 is LQKENI. CDR3 nucleotides: TGTGCCAGCTCACCTGTCGGAGTATCCACAGATACGCAGTATTTT. Residues: CASSPVGVSTDTQYF.

The chain couples TRBV5-1 to TRBJ2-6; 8 nucleotides line up with TRBD1. J gave up 0 bases and V 4 bases, and 9 bases lay outside the gene matches. Per the germline V gene, CDR1 is SGHRS and CDR2 is YFSETQ. The CDR3 spans 18 residues. CDR3 region: CASSASGTGSSGANVLTF. In DNA, the CDR3 is TGCGCCAGCAGCGCATCCGGGACAGGCTCCTCTGGGGCCAACGTCCTGACTTTC.

The table lists this clone with a few counts. The V call is TRBV7-2, the J call TRBJ1-1; the match to TRBD1 covers 7 bases. There are 13 residues in the CDR3. Trimming cost V 4 bases and J 5 bases; bases outside gene matches: 4. Germline assignment: CDR1 SGHTA and CDR2 FQGNSA. CDR3 DNA sequence: TGTGCCAGCAGCTCACAGGGGATAACTGAAGCTTTCTTT. Protein sequence: CASSSQGITEAFF.

The CDR3 sequence is CASAKGASGRDTIYF. Here the CDR3 DNA reads TGTGCCAGCGCCAAGGGGGCCTCAGGTCGGGACACCATATATTTT. The chain recombines TRBV11-3 with TRBJ1-3, with TRBD1 matching over 7 bases. Losses at the gene ends were 8 bases for V and 8 bases for J; bases not matched to a gene: 15. There are 15 residues in the CDR3. Germline V gene data show CDR1 as SGHNT and CDR2 as YENEEA.

There are a few counts of this clone. The rearrangement links TRBV6-1 to TRBJ2-7, with D hard to call. V lost 5 bases to trimming and J lost 3 bases, with 11 bases between them. Germline lookup yields CDR1 MNHNS and CDR2 SASEGT. The CDR3 loop spans 13 amino acids. For the CDR3, the DNA is TGTGCCAGCAGTTCCGGGCCCTTCTACGAGCAGTACTTC. Its translation: CASSSGPFYEQYF.

The chain recombines TRBV11-2 with TRBJ1-5; D possibly corresponds to TRBD1 (6 bases). Trimming pared 4 bases from V and 6 bases from J, leaving 13 bases between. The CDR3 spans 14 residues. In germline, CDR1 is SGHAT, CDR2 FQNNGV. CDR3 bases: TGTGCCAGCAGCTCGAACAGGGTGGGTCAGCCCCAGCATTTT. It yields the protein CASSSNRVGQPQHF.